The next 27 T cell receptor beta chains were all read from a single sample in a study of monozygotic twins with cystic fibrosis. Clones were sequenced by immunoSEQ multiplex PCR, and TCRdb holds only the in-frame ones, with some missing. This table holds about 15,000 clones, nearly 99% found once. Sequences were obtained from blood. These receptors were obtained from a girl aged 2 to 9 with cystic fibrosis.

The rearrangement uses TRBV5-4 and TRBJ2-5; D ambiguous. The CDR3 covers 13 residues. Germline-derived CDR1 and CDR2 are SGHNT and YYREEE (reference sequence). Trimming shortened V by 2 bases and J by 2 bases, and 7 bases separated the two germline ends. CDR3 sequence reads: CASSLAPQETQYF. The CDR3 DNA is TGTGCCAGCAGCTTAGCGCCACAAGAGACCCAGTACTTC.

The CDR3: CASSTRQGTTTGELFF. The CDR3 region has the DNA TGTGCCAGCAGTACCCGACAGGGCACTACAACGGGGGAGCTGTTTTTT. The V call is TRBV25-1, the J call TRBJ2-2; 7 bases agree with TRBD1. The CDR3 runs 16 residues. After removal of 5 bases from V and 8 bases from J, the junction contained 14 bases not matched to a gene. The germline gives CDR1 MGHDK, CDR2 SYGVNS.

This sequence joins TRBV4-1 and TRBJ2-7; the D call may be TRBD1 or TRBD2 (5 bases each). V lost 0 bases, J lost 7 bases, and 16 bases lay in between. Germline V CDR1 and CDR2: MGHRA, YSYEKL. The CDR3 spans 15 residues. CDR3 sequence: CASSQDRVGTWEQYF. CDR3 in DNA: TGCGCCAGCAGCCAAGACAGGGTTGGGACCTGGGAGCAGTACTTC.

The chain has TRBV7-6 and TRBJ1-1, with a tentative D call TRBD1 (5 bases). CDR1 and CDR2 (germline): SGHVS, FNYEAQ. V lost 0 bases, J lost 4 bases, and 9 bases lay in between. The CDR3 is 14 amino acids. The CDR3 loop reads CASSLALGGTEAFF. CDR3 DNA sequence: TGTGCCAGCAGCTTAGCCCTGGGGGGCACTGAAGCTTTCTTT.

This clone was recorded only once. This rearrangement joins TRBV10-3 to TRBJ1-1; D uncertain. V lost 11 bases, J lost 1 base, and 14 bases lay in between. Germline lookup yields CDR1 ENHRY and CDR2 SYGVKD. The CDR3 has 13 residues. CDR3 nucleotides: TGTGCCTCCGGCGGAGGGCAGAACACTGAAGCTTTCTTT. This gives the protein CASGGGQNTEAFF.

The rearrangement links TRBV5-6 to TRBJ2-2; 8 bases map to TRBD1. Trimming removed 4 bases from V and 0 bases from J; junction bases left unmatched: 5. Germline CDR1 reads SGHDT; CDR2 reads YYEEEE. The CDR3 contains 16 residues. For the CDR3, the DNA is TGTGCCAGCAGCCGAATGACAGGGGCGAACACCGGGGAGCTGTTTTTT. As protein: CASSRMTGANTGELFF. Combining the CDR3 with reference TRBV5-6 and TRBJ2-2 gives the whole variable domain DAGVTQSPTHLIKTRGQQVTLRCSPKSGHDTVSWYQQALGQGPQFIFQYYEEEERQRGNFPDRFSGHQFPNYSSELNVNALLLGDSALYLCASSRMTGANTGELFFGEGSRLTVL.

This clone was counted a single time. The J gene is TRBJ1-1, the V gene TRBV15, with D possibly TRBD1 on 5 matching bases. Germline CDR1 and CDR2: LNHNV and YYDKDF (reference sequence). The CDR3 sequence is 16 residues long. V dropped 1 base and J dropped 5 bases, with 17 bases sitting between them. CDR3 coding DNA: TGTGCCACCAGCAGAGGAGGGACTGTTAGTTTGACTGAAGCTTTCTTT. Its translation is CATSRGGTVSLTEAFF.

The rearrangement uses TRBV6-4 and TRBJ1-1; possibly TRBD1 for D (6 bases). V lost 6 bases to trimming and J lost 6 bases, with 14 bases between them. The CDR3 is made up of 13 amino acids. The germline V gene encodes CDR1 MRHNA and CDR2 SNTAGT. This CDR3 reads CASRQGYESEAFF. CDR3 nucleotide sequence: TGTGCCAGCAGACAGGGTTATGAATCTGAAGCTTTCTTT.

The J gene is TRBJ1-2, the V gene TRBV30; no firm D call. Germline CDR1 reads GTSNPN; CDR2 reads SVGIG (reference sequence). The CDR3 totals 15 residues. Trimming took 2 bases from V and 3 from J, leaving 16 bases between them. The CDR3 DNA sequence: TGTGCCTGGAGTCTTACTGGGTCGGTGTACTATGGCTACACCTTC. Amino acids: CAWSLTGSVYYGYTF.

The genes are TRBV6-6 and TRBJ2-7, with D perhaps being TRBD1 or TRBD2 (5 bases each). V was shortened by 10 bases and J by 3 bases, with 25 bases between the two germline ends. CDR3 length: 16 residues. In germline, CDR1 is MNHNY, CDR2 SVGAGI (reference sequence). CDR3 region: CATSNPSGLRGYEQYF. The CDR3 DNA reads as TGTGCCACCTCTAATCCATCAGGGCTGAGGGGCTACGAGCAGTACTTC.

This clone was seen a single time. V usage is TRBV7-9 and J usage is TRBJ1-5; possibly TRBD1 for D (5 bases). CDR3 length: 14 amino acids. Per germline, CDR1 SEHNR and CDR2 FQNEAQ (reference sequence). Trimming took off 5 bases at V and 1 base at J, with 9 bases between the two ends. DNA of the CDR3: TGTGCCAGCAGCCTGACAGAGAGCAATCAGCCCCAGCATTTT. It codes for CASSLTESNQPQHF.

This chain links TRBV30 with TRBJ1-1; D unclear. Trimming stripped 3 bases from V and 1 base from J, with 9 bases between. The CDR3 covers 13 residues. Per the germline V gene, CDR1 is GTSNPN and CDR2 is SVGIG (reference sequence). This CDR3 is CAWRREANTEAFF. In nucleotides, the CDR3 is TGTGCCTGGAGAAGGGAAGCGAACACTGAAGCTTTCTTT.

The gene calls are TRBV27 and TRBJ1-5, with D possibly being TRBD1 (5 bases). The CDR3 is made up of 14 amino acids. Per the germline V gene, CDR1 is MNHEY and CDR2 is SMNVEV (reference sequence). V gave up 5 bases and J gave up 4 bases, with 12 bases separating them. In DNA form, the CDR3 reads TGTGCCAGCAGTCTATTATCAGGGAATCAGCCCCAGCATTTT. This translates into CASSLLSGNQPQHF.

This rearrangement joins TRBV19 to TRBJ2-7, with TRBD1 matching 7 bases. V lost 5 bases to trimming and J lost 6 bases; unmatched junction nucleotides: 4. There are 12 residues in the CDR3. CDR1 is LNHDA, CDR2 SQIVND, per germline (reference sequence). Written as DNA, the CDR3 is TGTGCCAGTAGTGACAGGGTGGGCGAGCAGTACTTC. Protein sequence: CASSDRVGEQYF.

The V call is TRBV9, the J call TRBJ2-5; the match to TRBD2 covers 7 bases. After removal of 3 bases from V and 7 bases from J, the junction contained 6 bases not matched to a gene. CDR3 length: 13 amino acids. CDR1 is SGDLS and CDR2 is YYNGEE in the germline V gene. In DNA, the CDR3 is TGTGCCAGCAGCGAGGGAGGGCCTACGACCCAGTACTTC. Protein: CASSEGGPTTQYF.

This chain connects TRBV5-1 to TRBJ2-1, with 12 bases matching TRBD2. This CDR3 spans 15 amino acids. Germline CDR1 is SGHRS and CDR2 is YFSETQ. V gave up 4 bases and J gave up 4 bases; unmatched junction bases: 3. CDR3: CASSTGLAGYNEQFF. Written as DNA, the CDR3 is TGCGCCAGCAGCACGGGACTAGCGGGTTACAATGAGCAGTTCTTC.

The V call is TRBV6-5, the J call TRBJ1-2, with TRBD1 as a possible D gene (5 bases). Germline CDR1 and CDR2: MNHEY and SVGAGI. V gave up 4 bases and J gave up 8 bases, with 23 bases separating them. This CDR3 is built from 16 residues. CDR3 loop: CASSFGGVEGLHGYTF. The CDR3 DNA is TGTGCCAGCAGTTTTGGGGGGGTCGAGGGACTCCACGGCTACACCTTC.

V and J are TRBV30 and TRBJ1-2; D not resolved. There are 13 residues in the CDR3. Germline V gene data show CDR1 as GTSNPN and CDR2 as SVGIG (reference sequence). Trimming shortened V by 0 bases and J by 1 base, and 6 bases separated the two germline ends. The CDR3 here is CAWSVEVNYGYTF. CDR3 sequence (DNA): TGTGCCTGGAGTGTAGAGGTTAACTATGGCTACACCTTC.

The chain employs TRBV5-8 and TRBJ2-7; D may match TRBD1 or TRBD2 (5 bases each). This CDR3 has 15 amino acids. V shed 4 bases and J shed 0 bases, with 14 bases lying between them. CDR1 and CDR2 (germline): SGHTS, YDEGEE. This CDR3 reads CASSVGPTTSYEQYF. The CDR3 nucleotides read TGTGCCAGCAGCGTGGGACCGACTACCTCCTACGAGCAGTACTTC. Supplemented by reference TRBV5-8 and TRBJ2-7, the full variable domain reads EAGVTQSPTHLIKTRGQQATLRCSPISGHTSVYWYQQALGLGLQFLLWYDEGEERNRGNFPPRFSGRQFPNYSSELNVNALELEDSALYLCASSVGPTTSYEQYFGPGTRLTVT.

This clone was seen just once. This rearrangement joins TRBV4-1 to TRBJ1-5; possible D gene TRBD1, 5 bases. Germline values: CDR1 MGHRA, CDR2 YSYEKL. This CDR3 has 15 amino acids. V lost 3 bases to trimming and J lost 2 bases, with 11 bases between them. This CDR3 is CASSHQGMGNQPQHF. The CDR3 nucleotides are TGCGCCAGCAGCCATCAGGGTATGGGCAATCAGCCCCAGCATTTT.

The chain uses TRBV6-5 and TRBJ1-2, with D maybe TRBD1 (6 bases). The germline V gene has CDR1 MNHEY and CDR2 SVGAGI. The CDR3 consists of 13 residues. Trimming stripped 5 bases from V and 8 bases from J, with 15 bases between. The CDR3 nucleotides read TGTGCCAGCAGTACCTGGGGGGGCAGCGGCTACACCTTC. It encodes CASSTWGGSGYTF.

This chain links TRBV6-5 with TRBJ2-1; D may be TRBD2 (7 bases). CDR3 length: 16 residues. Germline values: CDR1 MNHEY, CDR2 SVGAGI. V lost 0 bases and J lost 7, with 16 bases in between. The CDR3 spells CASSYSVGLGGNEQFF. In nucleotides, the CDR3 is TGTGCCAGCAGTTACTCGGTCGGACTAGGGGGAAATGAGCAGTTCTTC.

The CDR3 bases are TGTGCCAGCAGCCCCGGGGAGGCCGATGGCTACACCTTC. Its translation is CASSPGEADGYTF. The chain joins TRBV7-9 to TRBJ1-2; D gene uncertain. The V end lost 5 bases, the J end lost 6 bases, and 13 bases lay between the germline ends. This CDR3 is built from 13 residues. Germline V gene lookup returns CDR1 SEHNR and CDR2 FQNEAQ (reference sequence).

This rearrangement joins TRBV28 to TRBJ2-1, with D possibly being TRBD1 or TRBD2 (6 bases each). Germline V CDR1 and CDR2: MDHEN, SYDVKM. The CDR3 runs 13 residues. Trimming stripped 8 bases from V and 6 bases from J, with 14 bases between. CDR3 residues: CASQGWGGNEQFF. The CDR3 nucleotides read TGTGCCAGCCAGGGGTGGGGAGGCAATGAGCAGTTCTTC. Looking up the rest from reference TRBV28 and TRBJ2-1 gives the full variable domain: DVKVTQSSRYLVKRTGEKVFLECVQDMDHENMFWYRQDPGLGLRLIYFSYDVKMKEKGDIPEGYSVSREKKERFSLILESASTNQTSMYLCASQGWGGNEQFFGPGTRLTVL.

V is TRBV7-7 and J is TRBJ2-2; TRBD1 agrees at 11 bases. The CDR3 sequence is 18 residues long. The germline gives CDR1 SSHAT, CDR2 FNYEAQ (reference sequence). The V gene end was trimmed by 5 bases and the J gene end by 4 bases; junction bases not matched to a gene: 12. The CDR3 loop reads CASSTLPGQGATTGELFF. The CDR3 DNA follows: TGTGCCAGCAGCACTTTACCCGGACAGGGGGCGACCACCGGGGAGCTGTTTTTT.

This rearrangement joins TRBV5-1 to TRBJ2-3; D is unresolved. The ends were cut back, 0 bases at V and 0 bases at J, with 5 bases in the middle. Germline CDR1 reads SGHRS; CDR2 reads YFSETQ. There are 14 residues in the CDR3. CDR3 nucleotides: TGCGCCAGCAGCTTGGGTGGCAGCACAGATACGCAGTATTTT. Its protein product is CASSLGGSTDTQYF. The complete variable domain, with remaining parts taken from reference TRBV5-1 and TRBJ2-3, reads KAGVTQTPRYLIKTRGQQVTLSCSPISGHRSVSWYQQTPGQGLQFLFEYFSETQRNKGNFPGRFSGRQFSNSRSEMNVSTLELGDSALYLCASSLGGSTDTQYFGPGTRLTVL.

The J gene is TRBJ1-5, the V gene TRBV7-8, with 11 nucleotides matching TRBD1. Losses at the gene ends were 3 bases for V and 5 bases for J; bases not matched to a gene: 3. CDR1 SGHVS and CDR2 FQNEAQ come from the germline V gene. The CDR3 spans 15 residues. CDR3 amino acids: CASSFRDRGYQPQHF. In DNA form, the CDR3 reads TGTGCCAGCAGCTTCCGGGACAGGGGGTATCAGCCCCAGCATTTT.